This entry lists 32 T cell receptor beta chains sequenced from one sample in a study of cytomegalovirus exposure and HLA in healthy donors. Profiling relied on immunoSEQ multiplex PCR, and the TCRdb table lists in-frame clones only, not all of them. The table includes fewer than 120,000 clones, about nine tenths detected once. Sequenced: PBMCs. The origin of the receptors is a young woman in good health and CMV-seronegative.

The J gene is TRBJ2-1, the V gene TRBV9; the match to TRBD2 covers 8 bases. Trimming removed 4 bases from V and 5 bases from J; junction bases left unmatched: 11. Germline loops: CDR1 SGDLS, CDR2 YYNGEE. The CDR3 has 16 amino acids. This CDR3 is CASSFRSGIDNNEQFF. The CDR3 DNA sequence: TGTGCCAGCAGCTTTCGTAGCGGGATCGACAACAATGAGCAGTTCTTC.

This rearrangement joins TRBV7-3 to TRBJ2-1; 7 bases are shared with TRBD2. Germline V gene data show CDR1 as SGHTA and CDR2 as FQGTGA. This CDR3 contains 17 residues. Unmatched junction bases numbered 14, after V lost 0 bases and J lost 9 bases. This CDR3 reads CASSLTGGGGQMGEQFF. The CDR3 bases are TGTGCCAGCAGCTTAACTGGCGGGGGTGGTCAAATGGGTGAGCAGTTCTTC. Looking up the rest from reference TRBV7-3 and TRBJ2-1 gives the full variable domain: GAGVSQTPSNKVTEKGKYVELRCDPISGHTALYWYRQSLGQGPEFLIYFQGTGAADDSGLPNDRFFAVRPEGSVSTLKIQRTERGDSAVYLCASSLTGGGGQMGEQFFGPGTRLTVL.

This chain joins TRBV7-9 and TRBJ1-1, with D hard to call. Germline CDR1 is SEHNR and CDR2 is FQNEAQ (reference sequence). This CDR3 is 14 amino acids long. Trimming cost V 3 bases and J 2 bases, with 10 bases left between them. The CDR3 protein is CASSLVLVNTEAFF. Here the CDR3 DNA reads TGTGCCAGCAGCTTGGTGCTAGTAAACACTGAAGCTTTCTTT.

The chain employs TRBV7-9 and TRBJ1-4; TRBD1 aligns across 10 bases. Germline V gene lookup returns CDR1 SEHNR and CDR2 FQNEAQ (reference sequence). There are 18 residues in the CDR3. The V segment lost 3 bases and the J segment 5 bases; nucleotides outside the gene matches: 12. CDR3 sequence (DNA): TGTGCCAGCAGCTTCACTTCCCGGGACAGGGGCCGGAATGAAAAACTGTTTTTT. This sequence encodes CASSFTSRDRGRNEKLFF.

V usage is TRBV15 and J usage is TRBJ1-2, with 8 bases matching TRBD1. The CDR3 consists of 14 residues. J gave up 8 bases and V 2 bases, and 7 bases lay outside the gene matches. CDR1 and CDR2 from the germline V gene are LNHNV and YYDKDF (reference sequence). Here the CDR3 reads CATSRSDRVGGYTF. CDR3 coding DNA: TGTGCCACCAGCAGATCGGACAGGGTGGGCGGCTACACCTTC.

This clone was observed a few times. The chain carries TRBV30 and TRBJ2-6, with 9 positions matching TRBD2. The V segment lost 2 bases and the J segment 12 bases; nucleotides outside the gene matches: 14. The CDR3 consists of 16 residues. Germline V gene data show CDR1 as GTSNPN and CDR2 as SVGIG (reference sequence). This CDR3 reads CAWSKPRSSGNTVLTF. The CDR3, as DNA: TGTGCCTGGAGTAAGCCACGGTCTAGCGGGAACACCGTCCTGACTTTC.

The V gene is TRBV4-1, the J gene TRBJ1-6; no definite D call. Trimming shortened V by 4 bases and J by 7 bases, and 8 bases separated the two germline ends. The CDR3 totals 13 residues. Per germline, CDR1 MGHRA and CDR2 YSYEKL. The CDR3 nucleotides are TGCGCCAGCAGCCGAGGGCCAAATTCACCCCTCCACTTT. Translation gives CASSRGPNSPLHF.

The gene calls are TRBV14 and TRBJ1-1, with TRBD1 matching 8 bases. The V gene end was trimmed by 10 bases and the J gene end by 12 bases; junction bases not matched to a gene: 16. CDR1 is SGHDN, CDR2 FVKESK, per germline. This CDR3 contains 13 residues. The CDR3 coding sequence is TGTGCCACCATCCCTTTCGCAGGGGGCCGGACTTTCTTT. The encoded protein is CATIPFAGGRTFF.

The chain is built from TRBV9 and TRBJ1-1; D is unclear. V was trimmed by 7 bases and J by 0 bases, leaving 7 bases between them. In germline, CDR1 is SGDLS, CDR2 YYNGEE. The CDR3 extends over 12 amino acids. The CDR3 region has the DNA TGTGCCAGCGGAGGAATGAACACTGAAGCTTTCTTT. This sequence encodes CASGGMNTEAFF.

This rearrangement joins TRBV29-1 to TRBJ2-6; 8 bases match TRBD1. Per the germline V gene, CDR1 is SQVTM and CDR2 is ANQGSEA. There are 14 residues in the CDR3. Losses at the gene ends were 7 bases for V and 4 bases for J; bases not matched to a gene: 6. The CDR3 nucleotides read TGCAGCGCCCTGACAGGGGCGGGGGCCAACGTCCTGACTTTC. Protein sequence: CSALTGAGANVLTF.

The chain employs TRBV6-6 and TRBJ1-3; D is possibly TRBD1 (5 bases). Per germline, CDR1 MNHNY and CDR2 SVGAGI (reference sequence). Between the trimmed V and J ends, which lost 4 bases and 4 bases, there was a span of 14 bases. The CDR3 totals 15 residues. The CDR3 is CASSFVGTPGNTIYF. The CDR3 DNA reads TGTGCCAGCAGTTTCGTCGGGACTCCCGGAAACACCATATATTTT.

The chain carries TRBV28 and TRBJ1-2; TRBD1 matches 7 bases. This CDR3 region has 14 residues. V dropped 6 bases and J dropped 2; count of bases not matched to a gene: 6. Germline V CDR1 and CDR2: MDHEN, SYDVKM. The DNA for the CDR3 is TGTGCCAGCAGAGAGGGACAGCCCAACTATGGCTACACCTTC. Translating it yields CASREGQPNYGYTF.

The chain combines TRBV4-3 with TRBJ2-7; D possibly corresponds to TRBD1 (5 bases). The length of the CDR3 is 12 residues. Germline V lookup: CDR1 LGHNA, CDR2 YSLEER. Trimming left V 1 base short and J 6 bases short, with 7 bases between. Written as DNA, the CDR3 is TGCGCCAGCAGCCAAGGCAGGGCCGAGCAGTACTTC. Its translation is CASSQGRAEQYF.

This chain's CDR3 is CASVLGEMTGAHDGYTF. The CDR3 region has the DNA TGTGCCAGCGTCCTTGGGGAAATGACAGGGGCGCATGATGGCTACACCTTC. The V and J genes are TRBV28 and TRBJ1-2; 8 bases map to TRBD1. There are 17 residues in the CDR3. V shed 8 bases, J shed 6 bases, and the junction held 20 bases outside the gene matches. Germline V CDR1 and CDR2: MDHEN, SYDVKM.

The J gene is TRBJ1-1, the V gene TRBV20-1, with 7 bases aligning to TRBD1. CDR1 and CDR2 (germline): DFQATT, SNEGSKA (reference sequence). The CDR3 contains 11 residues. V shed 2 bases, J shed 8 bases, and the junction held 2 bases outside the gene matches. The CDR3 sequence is CSARSTGEAFF. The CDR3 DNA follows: TGCAGTGCTAGATCGACAGGGGAAGCTTTCTTT.

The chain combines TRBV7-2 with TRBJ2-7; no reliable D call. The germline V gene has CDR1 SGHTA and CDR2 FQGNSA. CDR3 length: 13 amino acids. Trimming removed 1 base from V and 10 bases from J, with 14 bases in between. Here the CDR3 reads CASSLEAQVSQYF. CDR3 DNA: TGTGCCAGCAGCTTAGAGGCGCAGGTCAGCCAGTACTTC.

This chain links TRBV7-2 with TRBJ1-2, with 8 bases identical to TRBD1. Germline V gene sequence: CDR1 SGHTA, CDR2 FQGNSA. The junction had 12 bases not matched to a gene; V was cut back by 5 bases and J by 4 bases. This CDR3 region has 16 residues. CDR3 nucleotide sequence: TGTGCCAGCAGCCGGGTGGCGGGACAGGACAGCTATGGCTACACCTTC. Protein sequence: CASSRVAGQDSYGYTF.

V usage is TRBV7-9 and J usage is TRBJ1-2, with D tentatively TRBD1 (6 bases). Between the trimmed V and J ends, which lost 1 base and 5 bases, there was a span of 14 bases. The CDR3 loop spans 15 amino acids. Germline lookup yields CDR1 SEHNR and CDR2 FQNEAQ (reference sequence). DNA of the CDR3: TGTGCCAGCAGCTTAGTGGTAGGGGGATCATATGGCTACACCTTC. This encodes CASSLVVGGSYGYTF.

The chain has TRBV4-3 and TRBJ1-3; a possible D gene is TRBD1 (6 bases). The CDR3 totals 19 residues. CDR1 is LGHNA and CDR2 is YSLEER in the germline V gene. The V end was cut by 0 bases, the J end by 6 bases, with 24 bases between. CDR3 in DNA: TGCGCCAGCAGCCAAGATCCTACCTCCTTAAAGGGACAAGTAAACACCATATATTTT. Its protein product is CASSQDPTSLKGQVNTIYF.

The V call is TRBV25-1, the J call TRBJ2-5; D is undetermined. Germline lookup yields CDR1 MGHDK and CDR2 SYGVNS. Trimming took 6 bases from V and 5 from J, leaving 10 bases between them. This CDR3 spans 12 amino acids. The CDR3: CASSQEPETQYF. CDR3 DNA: TGTGCCAGCAGCCAGGAACCCGAGACCCAGTACTTC. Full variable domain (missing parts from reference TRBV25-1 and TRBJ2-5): EADIYQTPRYLVIGTGKKITLECSQTMGHDKMYWYQQDPGMELHLIHYSYGVNSTEKGDLSSESTVSRIRTEHFPLTLESARPSHTSQYLCASSQEPETQYFGPGTRLLVL.

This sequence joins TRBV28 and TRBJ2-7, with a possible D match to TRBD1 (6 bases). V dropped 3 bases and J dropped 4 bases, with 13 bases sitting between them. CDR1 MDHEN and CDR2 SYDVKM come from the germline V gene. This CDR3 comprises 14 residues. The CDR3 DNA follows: TGTGCCAGCAGTTTCCCAGGGGTGGGGTACGAGCAGTACTTC. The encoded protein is CASSFPGVGYEQYF.

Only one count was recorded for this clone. The CDR3 spells CASSLNPGYEQYF. In DNA form, the CDR3 reads TGTGCCAGCAGCTTAAACCCCGGCTACGAGCAGTACTTC. V gene TRBV7-3 combines with J gene TRBJ2-7; no clear D gene. Trimming removed 1 base from V and 3 bases from J, with 7 bases in between. Germline CDR1 and CDR2: SGHTA and FQGTGA. This CDR3 has 13 amino acids.

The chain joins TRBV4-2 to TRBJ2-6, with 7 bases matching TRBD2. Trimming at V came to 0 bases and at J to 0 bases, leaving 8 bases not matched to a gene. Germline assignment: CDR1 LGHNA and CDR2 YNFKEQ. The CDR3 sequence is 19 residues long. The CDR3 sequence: CASSQDRRGRASGANVLTF. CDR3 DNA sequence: TGTGCCAGCAGCCAAGATCGGCGAGGGAGGGCCTCTGGGGCCAACGTCCTGACTTTC.

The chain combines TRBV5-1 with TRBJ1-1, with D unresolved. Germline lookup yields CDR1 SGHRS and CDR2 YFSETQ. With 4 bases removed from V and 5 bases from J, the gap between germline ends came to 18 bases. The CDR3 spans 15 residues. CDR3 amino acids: CASSPLGGGHTEAFF. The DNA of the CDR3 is TGCGCCAGCAGCCCGCTGGGAGGAGGGCATACTGAAGCTTTCTTT.

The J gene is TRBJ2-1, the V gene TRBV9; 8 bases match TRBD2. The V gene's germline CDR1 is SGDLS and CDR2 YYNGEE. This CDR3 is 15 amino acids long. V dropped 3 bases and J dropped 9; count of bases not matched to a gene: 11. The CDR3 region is CASSALEAGVAEQFF. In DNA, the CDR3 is TGTGCCAGCAGCGCCCTTGAAGCGGGAGTCGCTGAGCAGTTCTTC. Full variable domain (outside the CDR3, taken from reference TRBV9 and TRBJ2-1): DSGVTQTPKHLITATGQRVTLRCSPRSGDLSVYWYQQSLDQGLQFLIQYYNGEERAKGNILERFSAQQFPDLHSELNLSSLELGDSALYFCASSALEAGVAEQFFGPGTRLTVL.

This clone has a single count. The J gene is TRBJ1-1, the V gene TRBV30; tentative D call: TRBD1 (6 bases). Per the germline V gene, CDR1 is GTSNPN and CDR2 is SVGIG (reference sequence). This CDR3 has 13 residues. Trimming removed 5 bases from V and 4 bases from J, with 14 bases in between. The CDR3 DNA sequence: TGTGCCTGGGAAGAGGGGGTTGTCACTGAAGCTTTCTTT. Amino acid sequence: CAWEEGVVTEAFF.

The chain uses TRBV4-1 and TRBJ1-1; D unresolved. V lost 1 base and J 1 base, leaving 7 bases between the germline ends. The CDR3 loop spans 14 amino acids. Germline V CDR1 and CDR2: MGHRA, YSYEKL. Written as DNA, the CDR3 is TGCGCCAGCAGCCAAGTTGAGGCGAACACTGAAGCTTTCTTT. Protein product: CASSQVEANTEAFF.

CDR3 sequence reads: CASSSRQGDNYGYTF. In nucleotides, the CDR3 is TGTGCCAGCAGCTCCCGACAGGGCGATAACTATGGCTACACCTTC. J is TRBJ1-2 and V is TRBV7-2; the match to TRBD1 covers 7 bases. CDR1 is SGHTA and CDR2 is FQGNSA in the germline V gene. Losses at the gene ends were 4 bases for V and 1 base for J; bases not matched to a gene: 6. The CDR3 totals 15 residues.

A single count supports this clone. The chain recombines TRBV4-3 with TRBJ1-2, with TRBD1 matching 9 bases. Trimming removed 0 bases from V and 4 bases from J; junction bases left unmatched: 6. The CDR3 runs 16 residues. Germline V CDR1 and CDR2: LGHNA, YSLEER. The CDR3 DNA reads TGCGCCAGCAGCCAAGATCCCACAGGGGGCCTCTATGGCTACACCTTC. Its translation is CASSQDPTGGLYGYTF.

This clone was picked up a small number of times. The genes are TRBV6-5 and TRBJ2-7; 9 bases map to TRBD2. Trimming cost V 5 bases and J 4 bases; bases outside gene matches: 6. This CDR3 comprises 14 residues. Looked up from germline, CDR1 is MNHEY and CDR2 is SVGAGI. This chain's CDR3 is CASSVAGGPYEQYF. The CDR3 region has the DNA TGTGCCAGCAGTGTGGCGGGGGGGCCTTACGAGCAGTACTTC.

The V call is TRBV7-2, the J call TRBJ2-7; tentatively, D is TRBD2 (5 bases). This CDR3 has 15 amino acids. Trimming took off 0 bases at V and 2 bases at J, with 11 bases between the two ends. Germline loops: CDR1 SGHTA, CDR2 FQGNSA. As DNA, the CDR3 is TGTGCCAGCAGCTTAGCGGGGTGGGAGACCTACGAGCAGTACTTC. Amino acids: CASSLAGWETYEQYF.

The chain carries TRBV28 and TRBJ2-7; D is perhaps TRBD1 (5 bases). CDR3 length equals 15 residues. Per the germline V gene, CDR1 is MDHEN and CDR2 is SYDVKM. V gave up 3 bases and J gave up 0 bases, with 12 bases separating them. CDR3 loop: CASSFPRQLSYEQYF. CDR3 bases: TGTGCCAGCAGTTTCCCCCGACAGCTCTCCTACGAGCAGTACTTC.